The entry below describes one T cell receptor (beta chain). The specificity of this receptor is unknown. Qualities for individual bases were not recorded, and no much larger clone is one base off. This entry comes from a study of T cell changes during pregnancy in multiple sclerosis (dated by TCRdb to about 2019). Regarding the research as a whole: In women with multiple sclerosis, the researchers looked at how the T cell repertoire shifted as pregnancy progressed.

Including the terminal cysteine and phenylalanine, the CDR3 comprises 12 residues. Left in the record is the CDR3 DNA by itself, 36 bases read in frame from the first base. V is cut by 5 bases and J by 9 bases, and the space between the germline ends is 13 bases. CDR1 and CDR2 are read off the germline V gene as SGHTA and FQGNSA. The library was obtained by the immunoSEQ multiplex PCR assay. TCRdb obtained this table from immuneACCESS and retained in-frame rearrangements with V and J assigned. These tables miss some clones; where compared with another copy, unresolved V genes account for less than half of the shortfall, and the remainder is unexplained. This sample comprises some 60,000 clones, just under 95% of them detected only once. The top ten constitute approximately 0.35% of the sample.

The clonotype originates from a female donor with multiple sclerosis, enrolled in a pregnancy study. The chain employs TRBV7-2 and TRBJ1-1, with the D gene uncertain. The sequencing used CD4+ T cells from peripheral blood mononuclear cells, collected before pregnancy. The CDR3 has the sequence CASSPLLPQAFF. The sequence in DNA is TGTGCCAGCAGCCCCTTACTCCCCCAAGCTTTCTTT.